The 29 T cell receptor beta chains reported below all come from one sample, sequenced in a study of PD-L1 blockade in urothelial cancer. The method was immunoSEQ multiplex PCR; TCRdb's version includes in-frame clones alone and lacks a portion of them. The sample has 30,000 or so clones, 80% seen once; the top ten hold approximately 2.1%. The input for sequencing was PBMCs, taken around atezolizumab (anti-PD-L1) treatment. The receptor set was obtained from a man aged 50-60 years with urothelial cancer.

This sequence joins TRBV18 and TRBJ2-7, with 7 bases that match TRBD1. Germline values: CDR1 KGHSH, CDR2 LQKENI. The V segment lost 5 bases and the J segment 6 bases; nucleotides outside the gene matches: 4. The CDR3 extends over 12 amino acids. The CDR3 reads CASSRQGSEQYF. In DNA, the CDR3 is TGTGCCAGCTCAAGACAGGGTTCCGAGCAGTACTTC.

This clone was picked up one time. The chain recombines TRBV5-1 with TRBJ2-5; 11 positions agree with TRBD2. CDR3 length: 14 residues. CDR1 is SGHRS and CDR2 is YFSETQ in the germline V gene. Unmatched junction bases numbered 1, after V lost 4 bases and J lost 2 bases. In nucleotides, the CDR3 is TGCGCCAGCAGCCCTAGCGGGGGGCAAGAGACCCAGTACTTC. This codes for CASSPSGGQETQYF.

The gene calls are TRBV12-5 and TRBJ2-1; 11 positions agree with TRBD2. After removal of 6 bases from V and 5 bases from J, the junction contained 6 bases not matched to a gene. Germline V lookup: CDR1 LGHNT, CDR2 FRNRAP. The CDR3 is made up of 15 amino acids. DNA for the CDR3: TGTGCTAGTGGCCCGGGACTAGCGGTCCACAATGAGCAGTTCTTC. Encoded protein: CASGPGLAVHNEQFF.

In the case of this clone: It may be a read error: a sequence one base away is much more abundant. The V call is TRBV27, the J call TRBJ2-7, with a possible D match to TRBD1 (6 bases). This CDR3 is 13 amino acids long. Germline CDR1 and CDR2: MNHEY and SMNVEV (reference sequence). The CDR3 DNA reads as TGTGCCAGCGGTTTCAGGGGTACCTACGAGCAGTACTTC. Protein sequence: CASGFRGTYEQYF.

This clone was seen only once. This chain connects TRBV29-1 to TRBJ2-3; TRBD2 might be the D (6 bases). V was cut by 4 bases and J by 6 bases, with 17 bases left in between. This CDR3 has 14 residues. The germline gives CDR1 SQVTM, CDR2 ANQGSEA. As DNA, the CDR3 is TGCAGCGTTGCTGCTAGCGAGTGGGGGGATACGCAGTATTTT. Protein sequence: CSVAASEWGDTQYF.

As for this clone: At one boundary the junction diverges from the germline segment, which might be a read error. V gene TRBV10-1 combines with J gene TRBJ2-1; D perhaps matches TRBD2 (6 bases). The CDR3 is made up of 16 amino acids. Per germline, CDR1 WNHNN and CDR2 SYGVQD (reference sequence). Here the CDR3 DNA reads TGCGTCAGCAGTGACGGCGGGACCCTTGGGCACAATGAGCAGTTCTTC. It is translated as CVSSDGGTLGHNEQFF.

CDR3 DNA: TGTGCCAGCAGTACGATGGGGCGGGGGGGCACAGATACGCAGTATTTT. It is translated as CASSTMGRGGTDTQYF. The chain links TRBV28 to TRBJ2-3, with 8 bases lining up with TRBD2. The V gene's germline CDR1 is MDHEN and CDR2 SYDVKM. V lost 5 bases, J lost 1 base, and 8 bases stayed unmatched. The CDR3 covers 16 residues.

The gene calls are TRBV18 and TRBJ2-1; maybe TRBD1 (6 bases). V was pared by 6 bases and J by 0 bases, with 18 bases between. Germline loops: CDR1 KGHSH, CDR2 LQKENI. The CDR3 has 17 residues. This CDR3 is CASSPDSLLDSYNEQFF. For the CDR3, the DNA is TGTGCCAGCTCCCCGGACAGCCTCCTAGACTCCTACAATGAGCAGTTCTTC.

The chain employs TRBV5-4 and TRBJ2-1; D is undetermined. V lost 0 bases and J lost 10, with 5 bases in between. The germline V gene has CDR1 SGHNT and CDR2 YYREEE (reference sequence). CDR3 length equals 11 residues. This CDR3 reads CASSLAVEQFF. In nucleotides, the CDR3 is TGTGCCAGCAGCTTGGCTGTGGAGCAGTTCTTC.

The chain carries TRBV6-5 and TRBJ1-3; 7 nucleotides line up with TRBD1. CDR3 size: 15 residues. CDR1 MNHEY and CDR2 SVGAGI come from the germline V gene. V lost 4 bases to trimming and J lost 0 bases; unmatched junction nucleotides: 3. In DNA, the CDR3 is TGTGCCAGCAGTTTGGACAGGTACTCTGGAAACACCATATATTTT. Translating gives CASSLDRYSGNTIYF.

The V and J genes are TRBV9 and TRBJ2-7; 8 bases map to TRBD1. The V gene end was trimmed by 4 bases and the J gene end by 0 bases; junction bases not matched to a gene: 6. This CDR3 comprises 15 residues. Germline CDR1 reads SGDLS; CDR2 reads YYNGEE. CDR3 in amino acids: CASSPTGTGSYEQYF. The DNA for the CDR3 is TGTGCCAGCAGCCCTACCGGGACAGGCTCCTACGAGCAGTACTTC. Filled out from reference TRBV9 and TRBJ2-7, the complete variable domain reads DSGVTQTPKHLITATGQRVTLRCSPRSGDLSVYWYQQSLDQGLQFLIQYYNGEERAKGNILERFSAQQFPDLHSELNLSSLELGDSALYFCASSPTGTGSYEQYFGPGTRLTVT.

This chain joins TRBV6-1 and TRBJ1-1, with a possible D match to TRBD1 (5 bases). Deletions cut 1 base from V and 4 bases from J, with 10 bases between. The V gene's germline CDR1 is MNHNS and CDR2 SASEGT. The CDR3 covers 14 residues. CDR3 amino acids: CASSEGGGGTEAFF. CDR3 in DNA: TGTGCCAGCAGTGAAGGTGGGGGGGGCACTGAAGCTTTCTTT.

This clone came up once. The J gene is TRBJ1-2, the V gene TRBV19; D is ambiguous. This CDR3 has 14 residues. Germline V gene sequence: CDR1 LNHDA, CDR2 SQIVND (reference sequence). V shed 0 bases and J shed 5 bases, with 10 bases lying between them. CDR3 nucleotides: TGTGCCAGTAGTATAGATACCCGGTGGTATGGCTACACCTTC. Translated, it gives CASSIDTRWYGYTF.

The rearrangement joins TRBV7-8 to TRBJ2-1; 10 nucleotides match TRBD1. Germline V lookup: CDR1 SGHVS, CDR2 FQNEAQ. There are 17 residues in the CDR3. With V trimmed by 4 bases and J by 2 bases, 8 bases remained unmatched. The DNA for the CDR3 is TGTGCCAGCAGCTCTCCTCGGACAGGGGGAACCTACAATGAGCAGTTCTTC. Its protein is CASSSPRTGGTYNEQFF.

This chain joins TRBV19 and TRBJ2-3, with D possibly being TRBD1 (6 bases). The germline CDR1 and CDR2 sequences are LNHDA and SQIVND (reference sequence). Trimming pared 5 bases from V and 9 bases from J, leaving 15 bases between. The length of the CDR3 is 13 residues. For the CDR3, the DNA is TGTGCCAGTAGTGAATCCGGGACATCGACGCAGTATTTT. It codes for CASSESGTSTQYF.

The chain carries TRBV7-9 and TRBJ2-7; D call uncertain. V was clipped by 2 bases and J by 3 bases, with 8 bases between them. CDR3 length: 13 residues. Looked up from germline, CDR1 is SEHNR and CDR2 is FQNEAQ (reference sequence). CDR3 nucleotides: TGTGCCAGCAGCTTAATAAACTACTACGAGCAGTACGTC. Protein sequence: CASSLINYYEQYV.

This chain uses TRBV7-9 with TRBJ1-1, with D uncertain. CDR3 length: 16 residues. Looked up from germline, CDR1 is SEHNR and CDR2 is FQNEAQ (reference sequence). The germline V and J ends were trimmed by 4 bases and 1 base, with 16 bases remaining between them. The chain's CDR3 is CASSSPRMSPNTEAFF. In nucleotides, the CDR3 is TGTGCCAGCAGCTCCCCGAGGATGAGCCCGAACACTGAAGCTTTCTTT.

The gene calls are TRBV18 and TRBJ2-3, with D perhaps TRBD2 (6 bases). CDR1 KGHSH and CDR2 LQKENI come from the germline V gene. CDR3 size: 15 residues. Trimming pared 2 bases from V and 2 bases from J, leaving 11 bases between. The CDR3 DNA reads as TGTGCCAGCTCACCAAAACTAGCAAACACAGATACGCAGTATTTT. It codes for CASSPKLANTDTQYF.

The V and J genes are TRBV5-1 and TRBJ1-1; D remains ambiguous. This CDR3 has 14 amino acids. Deletions cut 5 bases from V and 0 bases from J, with 11 bases between. Germline V gene sequence: CDR1 SGHRS, CDR2 YFSETQ. In nucleotides, the CDR3 is TGCGCCAGCAGTACTCTGGGCATGAACACTGAAGCTTTCTTT. This codes for CASSTLGMNTEAFF.

The CDR3 region has the DNA TGTGCCAGTAGTATAGCGGAGGATCTCTCCTACGAGCAGTACTTC. Protein product: CASSIAEDLSYEQYF. V and J are TRBV19 and TRBJ2-7, with a tentative D call TRBD2 (5 bases). The germline V gene has CDR1 LNHDA and CDR2 SQIVND (reference sequence). Deletions cut 1 base from V and 0 bases from J, with 10 bases between. The CDR3 is 15 amino acids. The full variable domain, with the rest looked up from reference TRBV19 and TRBJ2-7, is DGGITQSPKYLFRKEGQNVTLSCEQNLNHDAMYWYRQDPGQGLRLIYYSQIVNDFQKGDIAEGYSVSREKKESFPLTVTSAQKNPTAFYLCASSIAEDLSYEQYFGPGTRLTVT.

The chain joins TRBV9 to TRBJ2-5; TRBD2 is a possible D gene (5 bases). The germline V gene encodes CDR1 SGDLS and CDR2 YYNGEE. V lost 0 bases and J 14 bases, leaving 20 bases between the germline ends. There are 14 residues in the CDR3. The CDR3 bases are TGTGCCAGCAGCGTAGCTACTCCGGGATCCCCACGATACTTC. It translates to CASSVATPGSPRYF.

The CDR3 DNA follows: TGTGCCAGCCAGCCCGGGACAGGGGCCTGGGAGCAGTACTTC. As protein: CASQPGTGAWEQYF. The chain employs TRBV27 and TRBJ2-7; 10 nucleotides line up with TRBD1. After removal of 8 bases from V and 7 bases from J, the junction contained 11 bases not matched to a gene. CDR1 MNHEY and CDR2 SMNVEV come from the germline V gene (reference sequence). The CDR3 has 14 amino acids.

The chain employs TRBV18 and TRBJ2-7, with a tentative D call TRBD1 (6 bases). V was clipped by 6 bases and J by 2 bases, with 17 bases between them. The CDR3 runs 15 residues. Germline assignment: CDR1 KGHSH and CDR2 LQKENI. The CDR3 region is CASSEKQHRAYEQYF. In DNA form, the CDR3 reads TGTGCCAGCTCCGAAAAGCAGCACAGGGCCTACGAGCAGTACTTC.

Only a few counts were recorded for this clone. This chain connects TRBV28 to TRBJ2-1, with D tentatively TRBD2 (6 bases). CDR1 is MDHEN and CDR2 is SYDVKM in the germline V gene. The CDR3 extends over 12 amino acids. The V gene lost 6 bases and the J gene lost 10 bases, with 13 bases spanning the gap. This CDR3 reads CASRGGKWEQFF. CDR3 bases: TGTGCCAGCAGAGGAGGGAAATGGGAGCAGTTCTTC.

Only one count was recorded for this clone. The rearrangement joins TRBV15 to TRBJ2-5; possible D gene TRBD2, 5 bases. The V end was cut by 1 base, the J end by 4 bases, with 16 bases between. The CDR3 contains 16 residues. Germline V gives CDR1 LNHNV, CDR2 YYDKDF (reference sequence). The CDR3 sequence is CATSRVGEGLRETQYF. The CDR3 region has the DNA TGTGCCACCAGCAGAGTAGGTGAGGGTCTTAGAGAGACCCAGTACTTC.

The rearrangement links TRBV5-1 to TRBJ2-1; a weak D match, TRBD1 (6 bases). Germline CDR1 SGHRS, CDR2 YFSETQ. The V and J ends lost 1 base and 2 bases respectively, with 7 bases between them. The CDR3 covers 14 residues. CDR3 nucleotides: TGCGCCAGCAGCTTGCCAGGGGCCTACAATGAGCAGTTCTTC. It specifies CASSLPGAYNEQFF.

The chain recombines TRBV18 with TRBJ2-3; D is possibly TRBD2 (6 bases). The CDR3 runs 15 residues. The germline gives CDR1 KGHSH, CDR2 LQKENI. V was pared by 3 bases and J by 2 bases, with 12 bases between. The DNA of the CDR3 is TGTGCCAGCTCACCGACTAGAGTTCCCACAGATACGCAGTATTTT. As protein: CASSPTRVPTDTQYF.

This CDR3 reads CASSLTGIGTGELFF. CDR3 sequence (DNA): TGTGCCAGCAGCCTGACAGGGATCGGCACCGGGGAGCTGTTTTTT. The gene calls are TRBV7-3 and TRBJ2-2; TRBD1 aligns across 7 bases. Germline V gene lookup returns CDR1 SGHTA and CDR2 FQGTGA. V gave up 5 bases and J gave up 4 bases; unmatched junction bases: 7. This CDR3 contains 15 residues.

The chain recombines TRBV25-1 with TRBJ2-7; 7 bases map to TRBD1. This CDR3 comprises 14 residues. Trimming at V came to 3 bases and at J to 12 bases, leaving 14 bases not matched to a gene. Germline-derived CDR1 and CDR2 are MGHDK and SYGVNS. CDR3 in DNA: TGTGCCAGCAGTGACCCCGGACAGGCGCCGAAGCTGTACGTC. Translation gives CASSDPGQAPKLYV.